Shown below are 29 T cell receptor beta chains from a single sample sequenced in a study of T cell responses to AZD1222 COVID-19 vaccine. The table came from immunoSEQ multiplex PCR; TCRdb's copy has only in-frame clones and leaves some out. This sample yields approximately 96,000 clones, of which around 83% are seen a single time; 4.5% to 7% belongs to the top ten. The sample consisted of peripheral blood, taken 28 days after the second AZD1222 dose. The receptors come from an adult who received the AZD1222 COVID-19 vaccine.

This clone has a handful of counts. CDR3 sequence reads: CACHRVGLDTEAFF. The CDR3 bases are TGTGCCTGCCACAGGGTAGGTTTGGACACTGAAGCTTTCTTT. The J gene is TRBJ1-1, the V gene TRBV30, with D tentatively TRBD1 (6 bases). Germline CDR1 reads GTSNPN; CDR2 reads SVGIG (reference sequence). There are 14 residues in the CDR3. Trimming took off 6 bases at V and 3 bases at J, with 17 bases between the two ends.

This chain connects TRBV27 to TRBJ2-3; D is unresolved. The germline V gene has CDR1 MNHEY and CDR2 SMNVEV (reference sequence). CDR3 length: 13 residues. Deletions cut 6 bases from V and 6 bases from J, with 13 bases between. In DNA form, the CDR3 reads TGTGCCAGCAGCCATCGACGTGGGGATACGCAGTATTTT. Its protein product is CASSHRRGDTQYF.

This chain connects TRBV5-1 to TRBJ2-3; the match to TRBD2 covers 9 bases. Germline V CDR1 and CDR2: SGHRS, YFSETQ. This CDR3 has 16 residues. With 4 bases clipped from V and 3 bases from J, the junction kept 9 bases outside the gene matches. The CDR3 protein is CASSPGSSGMTDTQYF. The CDR3, as DNA: TGCGCCAGCAGCCCAGGGTCTAGCGGGATGACAGATACGCAGTATTTT.

The chain has TRBV27 and TRBJ2-3; no clear D. CDR3 length equals 14 residues. Per the germline V gene, CDR1 is MNHEY and CDR2 is SMNVEV (reference sequence). Trimming pared 1 base from V and 2 bases from J, leaving 7 bases between. The CDR3 sequence is CASSLYRYTDTQYF. The DNA for the CDR3 is TGTGCCAGCAGTTTATACAGATACACAGATACGCAGTATTTT.

The V gene is TRBV10-3, the J gene TRBJ2-5, with 7 bases matching TRBD1. The V gene end was trimmed by 6 bases and the J gene end by 5 bases; junction bases not matched to a gene: 9. Looked up from germline, CDR1 is ENHRY and CDR2 is SYGVKD. The CDR3 is 14 amino acids. The DNA of the CDR3 is TGTGCCATCAGGACAGGGCCTACCGTGGAGACCCAGTACTTC. Protein sequence: CAIRTGPTVETQYF.

This chain links TRBV15 with TRBJ2-1; 11 nucleotides line up with TRBD1. The CDR3 totals 17 residues. The V gene end was trimmed by 3 bases and the J gene end by 2 bases; junction bases not matched to a gene: 6. Looked up from germline, CDR1 is LNHNV and CDR2 is YYDKDF (reference sequence). CDR3 in amino acids: CATSREGTGGTYNEQFF. The DNA of the CDR3 is TGTGCCACCAGCAGGGAAGGGACAGGGGGTACCTACAATGAGCAGTTCTTC.

The gene calls are TRBV6-5 and TRBJ2-1; D may match TRBD1 or TRBD2 (5 bases each). The CDR3 covers 15 residues. Per the germline V gene, CDR1 is MNHEY and CDR2 is SVGAGI. With 4 bases removed from V and 4 bases from J, the gap between germline ends came to 14 bases. The CDR3 DNA reads as TGTGCCAGCAGTTCCCGGGACGGAACTTACAATGAGCAGTTCTTC. Its translation is CASSSRDGTYNEQFF.

This clone turned up a few times. V gene TRBV28 combines with J gene TRBJ2-6; unclear D gene. The V and J ends lost 6 bases and 4 bases respectively, with 16 bases between them. Germline loops: CDR1 MDHEN, CDR2 SYDVKM. The CDR3 spans 16 residues. The CDR3 DNA sequence: TGTGCCAGCAGCCTACCCGGACCCGGGGGGGCCAACGTCCTGACTTTC. This sequence encodes CASSLPGPGGANVLTF.

This sequence joins TRBV7-9 and TRBJ1-4; D gene uncertain. Germline loops: CDR1 SEHNR, CDR2 FQNEAQ (reference sequence). The CDR3 runs 13 residues. Trimming left V 1 base short and J 12 bases short, with 12 bases between. CDR3 in amino acids: CASSLVGREELFF. In nucleotides, the CDR3 is TGTGCCAGCAGCTTAGTCGGGAGAGAAGAACTGTTTTTT.

The chain carries TRBV2 and TRBJ2-7; possible D gene TRBD1, 5 bases. CDR1 is SNHLY, CDR2 FYNNEI, per germline. This CDR3 comprises 13 residues. V lost 8 bases, J lost 2 bases, and 13 bases lay in between. The CDR3 here is CASGRQPTYEQYF. CDR3 nucleotides: TGTGCCAGCGGACGACAGCCTACCTACGAGCAGTACTTC.

The rearrangement uses TRBV18 and TRBJ2-1, with 8 bases identical to TRBD1. Trimming removed 2 bases from V and 6 bases from J; junction bases left unmatched: 3. Germline CDR1 reads KGHSH; CDR2 reads LQKENI. The CDR3 length is 14 residues. The CDR3 nucleotides read TGTGCCAGCTCACCATATACAGGGGGCAATGAGCAGTTCTTC. Translation: CASSPYTGGNEQFF.

This clone showed up just once. The genes are TRBV7-2 and TRBJ1-4, with 8 bases aligning to TRBD1. The CDR3 has 15 residues. After removal of 5 bases from V and 7 bases from J, the junction contained 9 bases not matched to a gene. CDR1 is SGHTA, CDR2 FQGNSA, per germline. The CDR3, as DNA: TGTGCCAGCAGCCCCGGAGCCGGACAGGGTGAAAAACTGTTTTTT. Protein sequence: CASSPGAGQGEKLFF.

The chain joins TRBV5-1 to TRBJ2-7; D might be TRBD1 (6 bases). Germline CDR1 is SGHRS and CDR2 is YFSETQ. CDR3 length equals 12 residues. V lost 3 bases and J lost 2, with 6 bases in between. The CDR3 region is CASSWDTYEQYF. CDR3 DNA: TGCGCCAGCAGCTGGGACACCTACGAGCAGTACTTC.

This clone was counted between two and nine times. The genes are TRBV7-9 and TRBJ1-5; D gene unclear. Looked up from germline, CDR1 is SEHNR and CDR2 is FQNEAQ (reference sequence). The germline V and J ends were trimmed by 5 bases and 10 bases, with 9 bases remaining between them. CDR3 length: 11 amino acids. This chain's CDR3 is CASSNGEPQHF. CDR3 nucleotides: TGTGCCAGCAGCAACGGAGAACCCCAGCATTTT.

The DNA for the CDR3 is TGTGCCAGCAGACTCCTAGCGGGAGGACAAGAGACCCAGTACTTC. Its protein product is CASRLLAGGQETQYF. The chain joins TRBV7-2 to TRBJ2-5; 11 positions match TRBD2. After removal of 6 bases from V and 2 bases from J, the junction contained 5 bases not matched to a gene. The CDR3 is 15 amino acids. Germline assignment: CDR1 SGHTA and CDR2 FQGNSA.

The rearrangement links TRBV2 to TRBJ1-6; 8 nucleotides line up with TRBD1. The CDR3 consists of 15 residues. Trimming at V came to 4 bases and at J to 10 bases, leaving 9 bases not matched to a gene. Germline CDR1 is SNHLY and CDR2 is FYNNEI. The CDR3 DNA reads as TGTGCCAGCAGTGGTATGGGACAGGTTCAATCACCCCTCCACTTT. Protein product: CASSGMGQVQSPLHF.

CDR3 region: CASSQRTSVADTQYF. DNA of the CDR3: TGTGCCAGCAGCCAACGGACTAGCGTGGCAGATACGCAGTATTTT. J is TRBJ2-3 and V is TRBV3-1 (or the pseudogene TRBV3-2); TRBD2 agrees at 9 bases. Germline CDR1 is LGHDT and CDR2 is YNNKEL (reference sequence). V shed 2 bases, J shed 4 bases, and the junction held 4 bases outside the gene matches. The CDR3 contains 15 residues.

The gene calls are TRBV27 and TRBJ2-1, with 10 bases lining up with TRBD2. CDR1 MNHEY and CDR2 SMNVEV come from the germline V gene (reference sequence). This CDR3 has 15 amino acids. Trimming at V came to 5 bases and at J to 5 bases, leaving 6 bases not matched to a gene. The CDR3 sequence: CASSPWTSGNNEQFF. The DNA for the CDR3 is TGTGCCAGCAGTCCCTGGACTAGCGGCAACAATGAGCAGTTCTTC.

The chain couples TRBV6-5 to TRBJ2-7, with 7 bases fitting TRBD2. V was pared by 8 bases and J by 3 bases, with 4 bases of the junction left unmatched. The CDR3 contains 12 residues. The germline gives CDR1 MNHEY, CDR2 SVGAGI. Here the CDR3 reads CASGGGSYEQYF. The DNA of the CDR3 is TGTGCCAGCGGGGGGGGGAGCTACGAGCAGTACTTC.

The rearrangement joins TRBV4-1 to TRBJ2-7; 7 nucleotides match TRBD2. Germline trimming cut 0 bases from V and 3 bases from J; bases unmatched to any gene: 8. CDR3 length: 16 amino acids. Germline V gene sequence: CDR1 MGHRA, CDR2 YSYEKL. This CDR3 reads CASSQERPSGLYEQYF. The CDR3 DNA reads as TGCGCCAGCAGCCAAGAGAGGCCTAGCGGTCTCTACGAGCAGTACTTC.

The V call is TRBV3-1 (or the pseudogene TRBV3-2), the J call TRBJ2-7, with 10 bases that match TRBD2. Germline V gene data show CDR1 as LGHDT and CDR2 as YNNKEL (reference sequence). The CDR3 spans 18 residues. V dropped 4 bases and J dropped 0; count of bases not matched to a gene: 12. CDR3 sequence reads: CASSLGLAGDKSSYEQYF. CDR3 DNA: TGTGCCAGCAGCCTGGGGCTAGCGGGAGATAAAAGCTCCTACGAGCAGTACTTC.

The chain couples TRBV5-1 to TRBJ1-1, with 7 bases identical to TRBD1. After removal of 4 bases from V and 0 bases from J, the junction contained 6 bases not matched to a gene. The germline gives CDR1 SGHRS, CDR2 YFSETQ. The CDR3 is 15 residues long. The CDR3 region has the DNA TGCGCCAGCAGCCACTCGGGGACAGTGAACACTGAAGCTTTCTTT. It specifies CASSHSGTVNTEAFF.

In nucleotides, the CDR3 is TGTGCCAGCAGGCCTGAGGGGACCGGCCCCTACGAGCAGTACTTC. Residues: CASRPEGTGPYEQYF. The V and J genes are TRBV6-4 and TRBJ2-7; D tentatively reads TRBD1 or TRBD2 (5 bases each). Trimming cost V 6 bases and J 2 bases, with 17 bases left between them. Germline V CDR1 and CDR2: MRHNA, SNTAGT. The CDR3 has 15 amino acids.

In its sample, this clone was seen a few times. This chain uses TRBV5-1 with TRBJ2-3; D gene unclear. Deletions cut 0 bases from V and 0 bases from J, with 11 bases between. This CDR3 spans 16 amino acids. Germline CDR1 reads SGHRS; CDR2 reads YFSETQ. The CDR3 region is CASSLGSSSSTDTQYF. CDR3 nucleotide sequence: TGCGCCAGCAGCTTGGGTTCGTCCAGTAGCACAGATACGCAGTATTTT.

The chain recombines TRBV10-1 with TRBJ1-1; tentatively, D is TRBD1 (5 bases). With 9 bases removed from V and 3 bases from J, the gap between germline ends came to 14 bases. The length of the CDR3 is 13 residues. Per the germline V gene, CDR1 is WNHNN and CDR2 is SYGVQD (reference sequence). The CDR3 DNA follows: TGCGCCAGTATTGGACAAGGCCACACTGAAGCTTTCTTT. It yields the protein CASIGQGHTEAFF.

The rearrangement uses TRBV10-3 and TRBJ1-1; 9 bases map to TRBD1. The ends lost 2 bases at V and 4 bases at J; junction bases unmatched: 11. The CDR3 is 17 amino acids. Germline assignment: CDR1 ENHRY and CDR2 SYGVKD. CDR3 residues: CAISEPRTGELGTEAFF. In DNA form, the CDR3 reads TGTGCCATCAGTGAGCCTAGGACAGGGGAATTGGGCACTGAAGCTTTCTTT.

There are a few counts of this clone. The chain joins TRBV7-8 to TRBJ2-1; D is undetermined. The CDR3 sequence is 12 residues long. V was trimmed by 2 bases and J by 7 bases, leaving 6 bases between them. Germline V gives CDR1 SGHVS, CDR2 FQNEAQ. The CDR3 loop is CASSLSPNEQFF. The CDR3 DNA sequence: TGTGCCAGCAGCTTATCACCTAATGAGCAGTTCTTC.

The V and J genes are TRBV30 and TRBJ1-5, with D maybe TRBD1 (5 bases). Per the germline V gene, CDR1 is GTSNPN and CDR2 is SVGIG (reference sequence). The CDR3 contains 13 residues. V gave up 3 bases and J gave up 1 base, with 7 bases separating them. The CDR3 sequence is CAWSGASNQPQHF. In nucleotides, the CDR3 is TGTGCCTGGAGCGGGGCGAGCAATCAGCCCCAGCATTTT. The variable domain in full, completed from reference TRBV30 and TRBJ1-5, reads SQTIHQWPATLVQPVGSPLSLECTVEGTSNPNLYWYRQAAGRGLQLLFYSVGIGQISSEVPQNLSASRPQDRQFILSSKKLLLSDSGFYLCAWSGASNQPQHFGDGTRLSIL.

This chain joins TRBV28 and TRBJ1-6; D unclear. CDR1 and CDR2 from the germline V gene are MDHEN and SYDVKM. This CDR3 comprises 16 residues. The ends were cut back, 8 bases at V and 5 bases at J, with 19 bases in the middle. The DNA for the CDR3 is TGTGCCAGCGTCGGACGGAAGTGGGTTAATAATTCACCCCTCCACTTT. Its protein is CASVGRKWVNNSPLHF.